This is a list of T cell receptor beta chains from one sample in a study of T-cell memory formation after mild COVID-19. MiXCR, run by TCRdb on the 5' RACE reads, gives a single entry per CDR3 protein. Among roughly 250,000 distinct CDR3 sequences listed, around 15% were seen once. The material sequenced was PBMCs or a T cell subset sorted from them (not recorded which). The receptors originated from a man between 18 and 29 years old who had mild COVID-19 (a few samples of this study predate the infection). Cell type and time point are not known. Each CDR3 is given with its conserved first and last residue. Fields, in order: V gene, D gene, J gene, clone size, CDR3 DNA, CDR3 protein. The D gene is left open where the match is weak. Only part of the rows carry a size: once, few, many, or a class if the clone is expanded.

V gene: TRBV5-1
D gene: -
J gene: TRBJ1-1
clone size: many
CDR3 DNA: TGCGCCAGCAGCTTGGATCCCGCTGGCCTCACTAAAGCTTTCTTT
CDR3 protein: CASSLDPAGLTKAFF

V gene: TRBV21-1
D gene: -
J gene: TRBJ1-1
clone size: few
CDR3 DNA: TGTGCCAGCAGCAAAGCCGGGTCAACAGGGAGGAACACTGAAGCTTTCTTT
CDR3 protein: CASSKAGSTGRNTEAFF

V gene: TRBV7-3
D gene: -
J gene: TRBJ2-1
clone size: few
CDR3 DNA: TGTGCCAGCAGCTCTGACACAGGATACAATGAGCAGTTCTTC
CDR3 protein: CASSSDTGYNEQFF

V gene: TRBV5-1
D gene: -
J gene: TRBJ1-1
clone size: -
CDR3 DNA: TGCGCCAGCAGCTCCGGTGTGGTTATCACTGAAGCTTTCTTT
CDR3 protein: CASSSGVVITEAFF

V gene: TRBV25-1
D gene: -
J gene: TRBJ1-2
clone size: few
CDR3 DNA: TGTGCCAGCAGTGAATATCGGGGCCGGGACTATGGCTACACCTTC
CDR3 protein: CASSEYRGRDYGYTF

V gene: TRBV5-4
D gene: TRBD2
J gene: TRBJ2-3
clone size: -
CDR3 DNA: TGTGCCAGCAGCTATAGCGGGGGGGCTGAAGATACGCAGTATTTT
CDR3 protein: CASSYSGGAEDTQYF

V gene: TRBV28
D gene: -
J gene: TRBJ2-7
clone size: few
CDR3 DNA: TGTGCCAGCGGGGGGCACGAGCAGTACTTC
CDR3 protein: CASGGHEQYF

V gene: TRBV12-3/TRBV12-4
D gene: TRBD2
J gene: TRBJ2-1
clone size: few
CDR3 DNA: TGTGCCAGCAGCCCTCAGACTAGCAGCTATGAGCAGTTCTTC
CDR3 protein: CASSPQTSSYEQFF

V gene: TRBV4-3
D gene: -
J gene: TRBJ1-1
clone size: -
CDR3 DNA: TGCGCCAGCAGCCAAGATCGCTGGCAGAACACTGAAGCTTTCTTT
CDR3 protein: CASSQDRWQNTEAFF

V gene: TRBV10-3
D gene: -
J gene: TRBJ2-7
clone size: -
CDR3 DNA: TGTGCCATCAGTGAGCCTAGAGGTCTGCCCTACGAGCAGTACTTC
CDR3 protein: CAISEPRGLPYEQYF

V gene: TRBV7-9
D gene: -
J gene: TRBJ2-7
clone size: -
CDR3 DNA: TGTGCCAGCAGCTCCTCCTTCCTTCGACTGACCCTTGTGGACGAGCAGTACTTC
CDR3 protein: CASSSSFLRLTLVDEQYF

V gene: TRBV7-6
D gene: -
J gene: TRBJ1-2
clone size: -
CDR3 DNA: TGTGCCAGCAGCTCCCGGACGGAACGGGGGTATGGCTACACCTTC
CDR3 protein: CASSSRTERGYGYTF

V gene: TRBV28
D gene: TRBD2
J gene: TRBJ2-5
clone size: few
CDR3 DNA: TGTGCCAGCAGTCTCCCGCCCGGGGGGAGGTTCAGAGAGACCCAGTACTTC
CDR3 protein: CASSLPPGGRFRETQYF

V gene: TRBV9
D gene: TRBD2
J gene: TRBJ2-4
clone size: few
CDR3 DNA: TGTGCCAGCAGCCCCGGGACTAGCGGGGGGAGCGAAAACATTCAGTACTTC
CDR3 protein: CASSPGTSGGSENIQYF

V gene: TRBV7-2
D gene: -
J gene: TRBJ2-3
clone size: -
CDR3 DNA: TGTGCCAGCAGCTCTCGGGCGGTGGGAGATACGCAGTATTTT
CDR3 protein: CASSSRAVGDTQYF

V gene: TRBV6-1
D gene: -
J gene: TRBJ2-1
clone size: -
CDR3 DNA: TGTGCCAGCAGTGGCCGGGACGGCTCCTACAATGAGCAGTTCTTC
CDR3 protein: CASSGRDGSYNEQFF

V gene: TRBV9
D gene: TRBD2
J gene: TRBJ2-3
clone size: few
CDR3 DNA: TGTGCCAGCAGTCCCCGGGGGGTCACAGATACGCAGTATTTT
CDR3 protein: CASSPRGVTDTQYF

V gene: TRBV10-3
D gene: -
J gene: TRBJ1-6
clone size: -
CDR3 DNA: TGTGCCATCAGTCCGGATGGAGGATCACCCCTCCACTTT
CDR3 protein: CAISPDGGSPLHF

V gene: TRBV2
D gene: -
J gene: TRBJ1-6
clone size: -
CDR3 DNA: TGTGCCAGCAGTGGTAGTAGAAATTCACCCCTCCACTTT
CDR3 protein: CASSGSRNSPLHF

V gene: TRBV7-2
D gene: -
J gene: TRBJ1-1
clone size: few
CDR3 DNA: TGTGCCAGCAGCTTGCAGGGCCCCACTGAAGCTTTCTTT
CDR3 protein: CASSLQGPTEAFF

V gene: TRBV28
D gene: -
J gene: TRBJ1-1
clone size: few
CDR3 DNA: TGTGCCAGCAGTAGGCCCCACGGCATGAACACTGAAGCTTTCTTT
CDR3 protein: CASSRPHGMNTEAFF

V gene: TRBV4-2
D gene: TRBD2
J gene: TRBJ2-1
clone size: -
CDR3 DNA: TGTGCCAGCAGCCAAGATAGTAGCGGGGGGTCAAAGAAGCAGTTCTTC
CDR3 protein: CASSQDSSGGSKKQFF

V gene: TRBV7-9
D gene: TRBD1
J gene: TRBJ1-5
clone size: few
CDR3 DNA: TGTGCCAGCAGCACGACAGGGGGCAATCAGCCCCAGCATTTT
CDR3 protein: CASSTTGGNQPQHF

V gene: TRBV10-3
D gene: -
J gene: TRBJ1-5
clone size: -
CDR3 DNA: TGTGCCATCAGTGAACAAGGAAATCAGCCCCAGCATTTT
CDR3 protein: CAISEQGNQPQHF

V gene: TRBV7-6
D gene: -
J gene: TRBJ2-3
clone size: few
CDR3 DNA: TGTGCCAGCAGCCGGCCATATCGCACAGATACGCAGTATTTT
CDR3 protein: CASSRPYRTDTQYF

V gene: TRBV5-1
D gene: TRBD1
J gene: TRBJ2-5
clone size: -
CDR3 DNA: TGCGCCAGCGGTACACCGGGACAGCAAGAGACCCAGTACTTC
CDR3 protein: CASGTPGQQETQYF

V gene: TRBV4-2
D gene: TRBD1
J gene: TRBJ2-1
clone size: few
CDR3 DNA: TGTGCCAGCAGCCAAGAGACAGGGGATTACAATGAGCAGTTCTTC
CDR3 protein: CASSQETGDYNEQFF

V gene: TRBV4-3
D gene: -
J gene: TRBJ2-2
clone size: -
CDR3 DNA: TGCGCCAGCAGCCCCCAGCGCGGGGAGCTGTTTTTT
CDR3 protein: CASSPQRGELFF

V gene: TRBV6-1
D gene: TRBD1
J gene: TRBJ1-5
clone size: -
CDR3 DNA: TGTGCCAGCAGGCGACAGGGTAGCCAGCCCCAGCATTTT
CDR3 protein: CASRRQGSQPQHF

V gene: TRBV3-1
D gene: -
J gene: TRBJ2-1
clone size: -
CDR3 DNA: TGTGCCAGCAGCTTCCGGGGGGAGCAGTTCTTC
CDR3 protein: CASSFRGEQFF

V gene: TRBV4-2
D gene: -
J gene: TRBJ1-1
clone size: -
CDR3 DNA: TGTGCCAGCAGCCAAGATCTTGGGGGGCCTAGGGACACTGAAGCTTTCTTT
CDR3 protein: CASSQDLGGPRDTEAFF